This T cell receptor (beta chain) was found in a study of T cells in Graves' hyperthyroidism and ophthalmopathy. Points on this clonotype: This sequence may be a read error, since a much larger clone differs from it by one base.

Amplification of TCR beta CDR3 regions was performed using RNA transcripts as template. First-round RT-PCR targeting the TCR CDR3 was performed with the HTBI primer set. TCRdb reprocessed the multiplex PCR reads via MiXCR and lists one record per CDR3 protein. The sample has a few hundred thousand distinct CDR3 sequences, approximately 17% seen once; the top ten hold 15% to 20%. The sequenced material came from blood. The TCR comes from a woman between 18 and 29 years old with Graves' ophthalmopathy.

In nucleotides, the CDR3 is TGTGCCAGCAGTTATGACAGCGGTATCTACGAGCAGTACTTC. Translating it yields CASSYDSGIYEQYF. The chain combines TRBV6-5 with TRBJ2-7, with D possibly being TRBD1 or TRBD2 (5 bases each). Germline V gives CDR1 MNHEY, CDR2 SVGAGI. The CDR3 runs to 14 residues. The V gene lost 3 bases and the J gene lost 3 bases, with 12 bases spanning the gap.